This T cell receptor beta chain was sequenced during a study of a mutant IDH1 vaccine in newly diagnosed glioma (dated by TCRdb to 2020 to 2022). For the study in its entirety: Vaccination started 4-6 weeks after radiotherapy alone, or was given together with temozolomide cycles in the groups whose treatment included chemotherapy. The approximately 32 treated patients were around 62% male and 37.5% female, with a mean age of roughly 42 years. Before enrollment, most patients had been given radiochemotherapy with temozolomide as standard therapy, while the rest had received either radiotherapy alone or temozolomide alone. The week-35 safety follow-up was designated visit V12, and the week-47 end of study was designated visit V13. Peripheral blood was collected at six visits: V03 (baseline), V05, V07, V10, V12 and V13. Longitudinal TCRB deep sequencing was performed for approximately 24 treated patients wherever samples were available for exploratory analyses.

Of note for this clone: Its specific antigen is unknown. Per-base qualities were not stored, and no clone one base away is much larger.

The meaning of the sample's time point label: week 35, safety follow-up. A 20-mer mutant IDH1 peptide at 300 micrograms in Montanide made up each vaccine dose, which was injected subcutaneously together with topical imiquimod. Patients were given eight vaccinations, in weeks 1, 3, 5, 7, 11, 15, 19 and 23, which matched visits V03 through V10. All donors had newly diagnosed IDH1-mutant astrocytomas of WHO grade 3 or 4 that showed loss of nuclear ATRX. The samples were drawn from NOA16, a multicentre, single-arm, open-label phase I trial in Germany that tested a mutant IDH1 peptide vaccine in humans for the first time. Genomic DNA for TCRB sequencing was extracted from EDTA blood using the DNeasy Blood and Tissue Kit. Study-level results and caveats: Vaccine-induced immune responses across multiple MHC alleles were detected in approximately 93% of patients. The authors stated that sample limitations prevented analyses of patient blood samples from being reproduced. Pseudoprogression seemed to be unrelated to changes in the top peripheral T cell clonotypes found by TCRB sequencing. PBMC samples for TCRB deep sequencing were selected based on availability.

Libraries were built with the immunoSEQ multiplex PCR assay. Rearranged TCR beta chain sequences were amplified with the hsTCRB Kit following the manufacturer's protocol. An Illumina MiSeq was used to sequence the TCRB libraries. Per the authors' processing: Demultiplexing, trimming and gene mapping were performed with the kit vendor's proprietary platform. The clones in this table, taken by TCRdb from immuneACCESS, are in-frame only. Not every clone is retained; where verified, under half of the shortfall comes from an unresolved V gene, and the cause of the rest is unknown. V and J calls and clone size come straight from that table; D and trimming were deduced from the DNA. The sample table lists about 32,000 clones, 78% of them with a count of one. The top ten clones comprise roughly 10% of the sample. CDR1 SGHDT and CDR2 YYEEEE were looked up in the germline V gene. From V the trimming removes 4 bases and from J it removes 0 bases, while the gene matches leave 4 bases of the junction unaccounted for. Inclusive of the bounding cysteine and phenylalanine, the CDR3 is 14 residues long. The entry retains the CDR3 DNA only, 42 bases that are in frame from base 1.

The source was PBMCs, collected from a glioma patient whose treatment included an IDH1 peptide vaccine. Recombination joined TRBV5-6 with TRBJ2-7, and 7 junctional nucleotides match TRBD1. This TCR was recovered from a middle-aged woman with glioma. The CDR3 region: CASSNRDSSYEQYF. The nucleotides read TGTGCCAGCAGCAACCGGGACAGCTCCTACGAGCAGTACTTC.